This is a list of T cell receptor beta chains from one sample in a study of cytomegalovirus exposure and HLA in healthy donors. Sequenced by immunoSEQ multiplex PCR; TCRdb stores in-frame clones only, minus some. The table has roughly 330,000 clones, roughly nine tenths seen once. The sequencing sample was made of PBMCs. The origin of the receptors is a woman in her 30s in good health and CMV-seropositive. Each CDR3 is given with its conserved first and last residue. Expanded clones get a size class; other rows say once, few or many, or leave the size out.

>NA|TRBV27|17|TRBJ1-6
CASSSSDISSYNSPLHF
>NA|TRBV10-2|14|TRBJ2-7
CASSEFGPSYEQYF
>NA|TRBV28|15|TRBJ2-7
CGTHPVAGGLYEQYF
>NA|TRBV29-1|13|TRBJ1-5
CSIRGGRDQPQHF
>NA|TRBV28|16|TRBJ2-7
CASGRTLAGLYYEQYF
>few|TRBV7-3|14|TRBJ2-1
CASSRLAGHNEQFF
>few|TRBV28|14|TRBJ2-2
CAGGSRQGTGELFF
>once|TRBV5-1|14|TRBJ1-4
CASSLPGGGEKLFF
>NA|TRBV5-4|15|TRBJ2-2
CASSAPGRSDGELFF
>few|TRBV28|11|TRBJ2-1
CATELGVEQFF
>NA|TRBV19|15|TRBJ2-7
CASSIQGGSGSEQYF
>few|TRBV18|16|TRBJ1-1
CASSPVGITLNTEAFF